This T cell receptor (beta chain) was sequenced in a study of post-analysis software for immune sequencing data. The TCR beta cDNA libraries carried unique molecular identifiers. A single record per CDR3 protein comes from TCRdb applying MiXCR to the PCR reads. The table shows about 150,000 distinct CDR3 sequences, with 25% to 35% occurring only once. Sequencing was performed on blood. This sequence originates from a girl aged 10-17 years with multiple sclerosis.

DNA for the CDR3: TGTGCCAGCAGTCAGCAATCTCTCCGGACAGGGCTGTACTTC. Protein product: CASSQQSLRTGLYF. The chain uses TRBV28 and TRBJ2-5; 8 bases align to TRBD1. This CDR3 is 14 amino acids long. The trim removed 5 bases at V and 13 bases at J, leaving 15 bases unmatched. Germline V gene lookup returns CDR1 MDHEN and CDR2 SYDVKM.